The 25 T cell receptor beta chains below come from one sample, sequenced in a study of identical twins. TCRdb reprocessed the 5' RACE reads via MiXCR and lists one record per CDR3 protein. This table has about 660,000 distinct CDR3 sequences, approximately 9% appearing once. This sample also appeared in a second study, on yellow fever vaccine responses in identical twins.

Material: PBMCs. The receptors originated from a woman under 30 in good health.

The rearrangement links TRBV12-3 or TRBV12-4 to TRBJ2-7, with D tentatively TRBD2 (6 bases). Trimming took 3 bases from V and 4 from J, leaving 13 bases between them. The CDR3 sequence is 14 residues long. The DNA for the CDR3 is TGTGCCAGCAGTTTCGCGGGACTCCCTTACGAGCAGTACTTC. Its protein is CASSFAGLPYEQYF.

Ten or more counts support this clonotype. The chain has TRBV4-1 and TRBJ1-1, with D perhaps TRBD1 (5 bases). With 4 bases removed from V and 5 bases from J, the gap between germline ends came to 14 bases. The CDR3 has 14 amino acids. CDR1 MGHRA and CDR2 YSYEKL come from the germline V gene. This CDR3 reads CASSPRGGWTEAFF. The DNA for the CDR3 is TGCGCCAGCAGCCCGAGGGGCGGTTGGACTGAAGCTTTCTTT.

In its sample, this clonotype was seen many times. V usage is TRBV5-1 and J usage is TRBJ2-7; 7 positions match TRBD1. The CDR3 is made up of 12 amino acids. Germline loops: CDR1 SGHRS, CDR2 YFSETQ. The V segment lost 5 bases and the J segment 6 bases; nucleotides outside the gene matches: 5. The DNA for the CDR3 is TGCGCCAGCAGTCCGACAGGGCCCGAGCAGTACTTC. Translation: CASSPTGPEQYF.

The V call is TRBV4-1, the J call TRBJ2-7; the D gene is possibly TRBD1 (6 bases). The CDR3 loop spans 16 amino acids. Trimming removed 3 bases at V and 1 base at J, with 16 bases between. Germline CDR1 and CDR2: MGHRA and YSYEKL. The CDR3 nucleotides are TGCGCCAGCAGCCAGACCCTATGGACAGCTTCCTACGAGCAGTACTTC. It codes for CASSQTLWTASYEQYF.

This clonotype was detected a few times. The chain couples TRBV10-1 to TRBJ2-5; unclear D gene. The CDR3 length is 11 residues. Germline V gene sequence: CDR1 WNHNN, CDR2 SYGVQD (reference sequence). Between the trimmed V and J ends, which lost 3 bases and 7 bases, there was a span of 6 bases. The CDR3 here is CASSDQRTQYF. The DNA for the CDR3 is TGCGCCAGCAGTGACCAGCGGACCCAGTACTTC.

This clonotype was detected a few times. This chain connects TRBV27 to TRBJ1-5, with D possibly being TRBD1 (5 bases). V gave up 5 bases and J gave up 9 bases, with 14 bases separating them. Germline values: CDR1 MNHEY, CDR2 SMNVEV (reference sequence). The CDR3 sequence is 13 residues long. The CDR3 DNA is TGTGCCAGCAGTAATGCAGGGCAGTGGCCCCAGCATTTT. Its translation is CASSNAGQWPQHF.

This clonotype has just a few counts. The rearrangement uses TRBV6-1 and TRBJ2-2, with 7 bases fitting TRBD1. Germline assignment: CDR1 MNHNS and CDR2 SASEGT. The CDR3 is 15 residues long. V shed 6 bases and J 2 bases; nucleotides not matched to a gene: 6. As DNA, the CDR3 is TGTGCCAGCAGACTTGACAGGGCAAACACCGGGGAGCTGTTTTTT. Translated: CASRLDRANTGELFF.

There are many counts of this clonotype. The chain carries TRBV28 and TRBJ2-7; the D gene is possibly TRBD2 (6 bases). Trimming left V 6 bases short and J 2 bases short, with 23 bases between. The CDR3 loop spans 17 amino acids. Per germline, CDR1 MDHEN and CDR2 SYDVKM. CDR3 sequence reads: CASSFFPGAMGPYEQYF. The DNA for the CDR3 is TGTGCCAGCAGCTTCTTTCCGGGAGCAATGGGGCCCTACGAGCAGTACTTC. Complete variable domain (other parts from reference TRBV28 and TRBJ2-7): DVKVTQSSRYLVKRTGEKVFLECVQDMDHENMFWYRQDPGLGLRLIYFSYDVKMKEKGDIPEGYSVSREKKERFSLILESASTNQTSMYLCASSFFPGAMGPYEQYFGPGTRLTVT.

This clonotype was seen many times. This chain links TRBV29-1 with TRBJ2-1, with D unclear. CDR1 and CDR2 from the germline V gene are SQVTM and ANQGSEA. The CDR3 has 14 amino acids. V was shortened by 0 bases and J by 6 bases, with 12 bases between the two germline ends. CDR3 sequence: CSVEDLGLSNEQFF. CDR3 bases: TGCAGCGTTGAAGATCTTGGGCTAAGCAATGAGCAGTTCTTC.

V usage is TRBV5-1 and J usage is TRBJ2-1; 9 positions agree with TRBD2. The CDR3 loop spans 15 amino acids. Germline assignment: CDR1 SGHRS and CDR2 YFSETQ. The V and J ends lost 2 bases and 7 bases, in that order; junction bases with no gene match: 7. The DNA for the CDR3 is TGCGCCAGCAGCTTCAGGCGGGGGGGCGGGAATGAGCAGTTCTTC. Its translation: CASSFRRGGGNEQFF.

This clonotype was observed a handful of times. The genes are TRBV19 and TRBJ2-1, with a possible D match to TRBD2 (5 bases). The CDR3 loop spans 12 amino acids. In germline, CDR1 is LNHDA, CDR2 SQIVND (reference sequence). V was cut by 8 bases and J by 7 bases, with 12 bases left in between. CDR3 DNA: TGTGCCAGTTCCGCGTGGAGGAATGAGCAGTTCTTC. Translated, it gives CASSAWRNEQFF.

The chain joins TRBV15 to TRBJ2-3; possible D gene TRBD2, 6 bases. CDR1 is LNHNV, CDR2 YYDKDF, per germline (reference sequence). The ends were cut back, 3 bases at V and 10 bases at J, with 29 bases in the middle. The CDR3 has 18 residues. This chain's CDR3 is CATSRGPGGAAEYQPQYF. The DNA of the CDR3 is TGTGCCACCAGCAGGGGCCCGGGCGGGGCAGCTGAGTATCAGCCGCAGTATTTT.

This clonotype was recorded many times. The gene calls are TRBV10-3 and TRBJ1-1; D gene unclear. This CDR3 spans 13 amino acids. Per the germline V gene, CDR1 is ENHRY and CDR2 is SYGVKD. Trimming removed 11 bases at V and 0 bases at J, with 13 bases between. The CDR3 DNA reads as TGTGCCTCCTCCGGCGATTTGAACACTGAAGCTTTCTTT. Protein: CASSGDLNTEAFF.

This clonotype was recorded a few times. Here the CDR3 DNA reads TGTGCCAGCAGCCCCGATCGTTCTGCAGATACGCAGTATTTT. Translating it yields CASSPDRSADTQYF. The chain links TRBV7-9 to TRBJ2-3, with D hard to call. V was clipped by 5 bases and J by 4 bases, with 13 bases between them. This CDR3 has 14 amino acids. Germline V gene data show CDR1 as SEHNR and CDR2 as FQNEAQ (reference sequence).

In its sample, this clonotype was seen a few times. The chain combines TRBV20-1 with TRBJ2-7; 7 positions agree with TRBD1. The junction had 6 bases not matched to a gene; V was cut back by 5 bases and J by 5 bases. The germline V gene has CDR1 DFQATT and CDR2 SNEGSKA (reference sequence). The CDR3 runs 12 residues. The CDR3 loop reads CSAQDRVNEQYF. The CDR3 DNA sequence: TGCAGTGCTCAAGACAGGGTTAACGAGCAGTACTTC.

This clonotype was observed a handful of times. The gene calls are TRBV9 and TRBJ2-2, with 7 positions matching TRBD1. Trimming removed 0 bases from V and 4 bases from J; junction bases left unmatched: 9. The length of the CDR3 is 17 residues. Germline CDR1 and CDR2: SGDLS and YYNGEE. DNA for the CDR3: TGTGCCAGCAGCGTAGGGGACAGCTCTCACTCCACCGGGGAGCTGTTTTTT. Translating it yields CASSVGDSSHSTGELFF.

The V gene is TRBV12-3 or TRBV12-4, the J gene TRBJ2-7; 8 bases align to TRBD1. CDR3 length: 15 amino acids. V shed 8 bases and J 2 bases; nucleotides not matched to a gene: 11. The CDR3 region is CASARNRGATYEQYF. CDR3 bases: TGTGCCAGCGCCCGGAACAGGGGGGCCACCTACGAGCAGTACTTC.

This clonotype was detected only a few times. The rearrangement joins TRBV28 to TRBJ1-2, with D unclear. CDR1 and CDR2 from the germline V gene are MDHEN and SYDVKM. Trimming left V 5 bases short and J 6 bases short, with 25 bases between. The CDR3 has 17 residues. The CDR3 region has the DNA TGTGCCAGCAGTCGTTTCCGAGGGTTTAGATCGACCAATGGCTACACCTTC. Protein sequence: CASSRFRGFRSTNGYTF.

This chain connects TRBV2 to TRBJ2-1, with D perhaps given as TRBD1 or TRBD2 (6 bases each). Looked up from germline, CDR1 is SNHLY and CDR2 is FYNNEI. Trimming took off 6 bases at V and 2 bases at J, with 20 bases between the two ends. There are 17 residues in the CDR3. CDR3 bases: TGTGCCAGCAGAACCTGGGGGGCAGAAGAGGCCTACAATGAGCAGTTCTTC. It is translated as CASRTWGAEEAYNEQFF.

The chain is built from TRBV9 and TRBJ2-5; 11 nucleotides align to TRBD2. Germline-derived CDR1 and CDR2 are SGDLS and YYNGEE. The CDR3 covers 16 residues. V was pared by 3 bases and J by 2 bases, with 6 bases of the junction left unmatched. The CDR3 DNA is TGTGCCAGCAGCGCCGGGACTAGCGGAATGCAAGAGACCCAGTACTTC. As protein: CASSAGTSGMQETQYF.

The CDR3 sequence: CASSIRRNSNQPQHF. The CDR3 nucleotides are TGTGCCAGTAGTATAAGAAGGAATAGCAATCAGCCCCAGCATTTT. The rearrangement uses TRBV19 and TRBJ1-5; D uncertain. The CDR3 has 15 amino acids. Germline V gene lookup returns CDR1 LNHDA and CDR2 SQIVND (reference sequence). V lost 2 bases, J lost 0 bases, and 8 bases lay in between.

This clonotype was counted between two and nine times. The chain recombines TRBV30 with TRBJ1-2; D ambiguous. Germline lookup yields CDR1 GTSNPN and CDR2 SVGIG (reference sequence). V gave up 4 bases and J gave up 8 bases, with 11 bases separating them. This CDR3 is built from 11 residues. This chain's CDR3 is CAWTSAWGYTF. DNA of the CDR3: TGTGCCTGGACGTCCGCTTGGGGCTACACCTTC.

CDR3 DNA sequence: TGTGCCAGCAGCCAAGCCGCGTCTAGCACAGATACGCAGTATTTT. Translating gives CASSQAASSTDTQYF. The chain is built from TRBV4-2 and TRBJ2-3; D remains unclear. Trimming cost V 1 base and J 0 bases, with 8 bases left between them. The CDR3 spans 15 residues. From germline, CDR1 is LGHNA and CDR2 YNFKEQ.

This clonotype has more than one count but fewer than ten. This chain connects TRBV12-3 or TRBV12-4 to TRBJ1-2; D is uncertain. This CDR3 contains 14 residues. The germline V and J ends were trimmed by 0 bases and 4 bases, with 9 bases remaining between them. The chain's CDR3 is CASSLARRSYGYTF. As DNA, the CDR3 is TGTGCCAGCAGTTTAGCGCGGCGGTCCTATGGCTACACCTTC.

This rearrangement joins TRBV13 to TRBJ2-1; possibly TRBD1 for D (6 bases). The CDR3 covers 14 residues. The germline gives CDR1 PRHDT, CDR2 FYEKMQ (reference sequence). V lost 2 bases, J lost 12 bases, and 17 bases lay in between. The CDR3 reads CASSLPPGQLGQFF. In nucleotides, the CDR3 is TGTGCCAGCAGCTTACCTCCGGGACAATTGGGGCAGTTCTTC.